A selection of T cell receptor beta chains follows, all from one sample in a study of control samples from healthy donors and cancer patients. Sequenced by immunoSEQ multiplex PCR; TCRdb stores in-frame clones only, minus some. The sample contains more than 95,000 clones, approximately 90% of which appear only once. The sequenced sample consisted of PBMCs. These receptors originate from a man in his 60s with lung cancer. The CDR3 runs from the conserved cysteine through the conserved F or W. Fields, in order: CDR3 length, clone size, D gene, J gene, V gene, CDR3 DNA, CDR3 protein. A D gene is named only where the DNA matches it firmly. For some rows the clone size is stated as once, few or many, or as a class when expanded; others skip it.

12 NA NA TRBJ2-2 TRBV6-1 TGTGCCAGCAGTGACCTGGGCCGGGAGCTGTTTTTT CASSDLGRELFF
15 NA TRBD1 TRBJ1-1 TRBV25-1 TGTGCCAGCAGTGGAAGGGACAGGGCGTACACTGAAGCTTTCTTT CASSGRDRAYTEAFF
14 few TRBD2 TRBJ2-1 TRBV30 TGTGCCTGGGATTCCGGGACTAGCGATGATGAGCAGTTCTTC CAWDSGTSDDEQFF
16 once TRBD1 TRBJ1-2 TRBV7-9 TGTGCCAGCAGCCCAAGGACAGGGGGCAATAACTATGGCTACACCTTC CASSPRTGGNNYGYTF
15 NA NA TRBJ2-1 TRBV18 TGTGCCAGCTCACCATGGAGTCTGGGGAAAAATGAGCAGTTCTTC CASSPWSLGKNEQFF
15 once NA TRBJ1-1 TRBV18 TGTGCCAGCTCATCGATTCAGGGGCAGAACACTGAAGCTTTCTTT CASSSIQGQNTEAFF
16 NA TRBD2 TRBJ2-3 TRBV7-8 TGTGCCAGCAGCTTAGGGACTAGCTTTAGCGCAGATACGCAGTATTTT CASSLGTSFSADTQYF
14 NA NA TRBJ2-7 TRBV6-6 TGTGCCAGCAGTTCCCGGGCCCCGGATTACGAGCAGTACTTC CASSSRAPDYEQYF
15 NA NA TRBJ1-1 TRBV15 TGTGCCACCAGCCGAGACCGGACCATGAACACTGAAGCTTTCTTT CATSRDRTMNTEAFF
15 few NA TRBJ1-1 TRBV14 TGTGCCAGCAGCCAAGCGAGACTGAGGAACACTGAAGCTTTCTTT CASSQARLRNTEAFF
14 NA NA TRBJ2-1 TRBV5-1 TGCGCCAGCAGCTTAGTGGGGTCCAACAATGAGCAGTTCTTC CASSLVGSNNEQFF
16 NA NA TRBJ2-4 TRBV15 TGTGCCACCAGCAGCTCCCCGGAGCTAGCCAAAAACATTCAGTACTTC CATSSSPELAKNIQYF
13 NA NA TRBJ1-1 TRBV2 TGTGCCAGCAGTGCGAACATGGACACTGAAGCTTTCTTT CASSANMDTEAFF
19 NA NA TRBJ1-1 TRBV21-1 TGTGCCAGCAGCAAAGAGCAAACCGGGACAGACCACATGAACACTGAAGCTTTCTTT CASSKEQTGTDHMNTEAFF
12 NA NA TRBJ1-2 TRBV6-1 TGTGCCAGCAGTGAAGCTTACTATGGCTACACCTTC CASSEAYYGYTF
12 NA NA TRBJ1-2 TRBV19 TGTGCCAGTAGTTGGGGTAACTATGGCTACACCTTC CASSWGNYGYTF
14 NA NA TRBJ2-2 TRBV5-1 TGCGCCAGCAGCTTATTGAGTAACACCGGGGAGCTGTTTTTT CASSLLSNTGELFF
13 NA NA TRBJ1-6 TRBV3-1/TRBV3-2 TGTGCCAGCAGCCAGGGTCCAAGTTCACCCCTCCACTTT CASSQGPSSPLHF
14 NA NA TRBJ1-1 TRBV2 TGTGCCAGCAGTGAAGACCCCCCAAGAACTGAAGCTTTCTTT CASSEDPPRTEAFF
14 few TRBD1 TRBJ1-2 TRBV6-5 TGTGCCAGCGGCTTAAAAGGGGGCAACTATGGCTACACCTTC CASGLKGGNYGYTF
13 NA NA TRBJ1-4 TRBV7-9 TGTGCCAGCAGCTTCTCCCAGGGAGACAAACTGTTTTTT CASSFSQGDKLFF
15 NA NA TRBJ2-3 TRBV18 TGTGCCAGCTCACCACGGTCAGGGATCACAGATACGCAGTATTTT CASSPRSGITDTQYF
17 many NA TRBJ1-4 TRBV19 TGTGCCAGTAGTATAATACCAGGCGTCTCAACTAATGAAAAACTGTTTTTT CASSIIPGVSTNEKLFF
14 once TRBD1 TRBJ1-1 TRBV9 TGTGCCAGCAGCGTAGCGGGACAGGGGGCTGAAGCTTTCTTT CASSVAGQGAEAFF
13 once NA TRBJ1-3 TRBV3-1/TRBV3-2 TGTGCCAGCAGCCAAAATGGGGGAAACACCATATATTTT CASSQNGGNTIYF
13 NA NA TRBJ1-5 TRBV5-4 TGTGCCAGCAGCTTTGGGGGGGAACAGCCCCAGCATTTT CASSFGGEQPQHF
16 NA TRBD1 TRBJ1-1 TRBV6-6 TGTGCCAGCAGTACCAGGACAGGGGGGGCGAGAACTGAAGCTTTCTTT CASSTRTGGARTEAFF
13 NA TRBD1 TRBJ1-5 TRBV10-3 TGTGCCGACCAGGGGGGCCCGAATCAGCCCCAGCATTTT CADQGGPNQPQHF
16 NA NA TRBJ1-2 TRBV7-9 TGTGCCAGCAGCTTAGGCGCCGGCTTGGGTGGGTATGGCTACACCTTC CASSLGAGLGGYGYTF
15 NA TRBD1 TRBJ2-1 TRBV11-3 TGTGCCAGCAGCCGGGGACAGGCGTCTTACAATGAGCAGTTCTTC CASSRGQASYNEQFF
15 NA NA TRBJ2-7 TRBV3-1/TRBV3-2 TGTGCCAGCAGTTTTCTCGGGGGCCCTACCTACGAGCAGTACTTC CASSFLGGPTYEQYF
13 NA NA TRBJ1-5 TRBV12-3/TRBV12-4 TGTGCCAGCAGTTTGGGGGGCAGGCAGCCCCAGCATTTT CASSLGGRQPQHF
17 NA TRBD1 TRBJ1-1 TRBV9 TGTGCCAGCAGCCCGAAAGCCTCAGGGGGAAGTATCACTGAAGCTTTCTTT CASSPKASGGSITEAFF
12 NA NA TRBJ1-1 TRBV24-1 TGTGCCACCAGTGACTCGAACACTGAAGCTTTCTTT CATSDSNTEAFF
14 NA TRBD1 TRBJ1-5 TRBV30 TGTGCCTGGAGGATTCAGGGGGCAGATCAGCCCCAGCATTTT CAWRIQGADQPQHF
15 NA NA TRBJ1-3 TRBV9 TGTGCCAGCAGCGTAGACCAGGGCTCTGGAAACACCATATATTTT CASSVDQGSGNTIYF
16 once NA TRBJ1-2 TRBV7-2 TGTGCCAGCAGCTTAGATGGGGCCGGCTCTAACTATGGCTACACCTTC CASSLDGAGSNYGYTF
15 NA TRBD1 TRBJ1-1 TRBV18 TGTGCCAGCTCACTCGTGACAGGGCCGGGCACTGAAGCTTTCTTT CASSLVTGPGTEAFF
14 few TRBD1 TRBJ1-1 TRBV5-1 TGCGCCAGCAGCTGGGGGACAGACCACACTGAAGCTTTCTTT CASSWGTDHTEAFF
15 NA NA TRBJ1-5 TRBV11-1 TGTGCCAGCAGCTTAGACGGACAGTTAAATCAGCCCCAGCATTTT CASSLDGQLNQPQHF
15 NA TRBD2 TRBJ2-2 TRBV5-4 TGTGCCAGCAGCTCCCCAAGAGCGGGGTCCGGGGAGCTGTTTTTT CASSSPRAGSGELFF
16 NA TRBD2 TRBJ2-5 TRBV5-1 TGCGCCAGCAGCCCGGGGACTAGCGGGGGATGGGAGACCCAGTACTTC CASSPGTSGGWETQYF
18 many NA TRBJ2-3 TRBV12-5 TGTGCTAGTGGTTGGGTCCCGGATGGGGGGGCCATCTCAGATACGCAGTATTTT CASGWVPDGGAISDTQYF
15 NA TRBD1 TRBJ1-5 TRBV5-4 TGTGCCAGCAGCGTGGGGGACAGGGACAATCAGCCCCAGCATTTT CASSVGDRDNQPQHF
16 NA TRBD1 TRBJ2-2 TRBV5-1 TGCGCCAGCAGCTTTACCGGGACAGGCAACACCGGGGAGCTGTTTTTT CASSFTGTGNTGELFF
14 NA NA TRBJ1-1 TRBV3-1/TRBV3-2 TGTGCCAGCAGCCAAGCTGCGATTGGACTTGAAGCTTTCTTT CASSQAAIGLEAFF
16 NA TRBD1 TRBJ2-2 TRBV10-3 TGTGCCATCAGTGATACGACAGGGGGCCCCGCCGGGGAGCTGTTTTTT CAISDTTGGPAGELFF
13 NA NA TRBJ1-2 TRBV29-1 TGCAGCGTGGAGCAGGAGTTAGGCTATGGCTACACCTTC CSVEQELGYGYTF
16 once NA TRBJ2-1 TRBV19 TGTGCCAGTAGTATTGGTGTGAGAGGATCCTACAATGAGCAGTTCTTC CASSIGVRGSYNEQFF
14 NA TRBD1 TRBJ2-5 TRBV18 TGTGCCAGCTCATTGGGACAGGGGAGAGAGACCCAGTACTTC CASSLGQGRETQYF
15 NA TRBD1 TRBJ1-2 TRBV28 TGTGCCAGCAGATCTCAGGGGGCGAACAACTATGGCTACACCTTC CASRSQGANNYGYTF